The next 17 T cell receptor beta chains were all read from a single sample in a study of shared clonotypes between healthy human individuals. Profiling relied on immunoSEQ multiplex PCR, and the TCRdb table lists in-frame clones only, not all of them. The sample shows around 700,000 clones, around two thirds of them seen only once. Material for sequencing was memory CD4+ T cells sorted from blood. Subset meaning: CD45RA-negative fraction. The origin of the receptors is a woman in her thirties in good health.

The chain carries TRBV28 and TRBJ2-7, with 7 bases that match TRBD1. V dropped 3 bases and J dropped 3; count of bases not matched to a gene: 8. This CDR3 is 15 amino acids long. Germline V gene sequence: CDR1 MDHEN, CDR2 SYDVKM. For the CDR3, the DNA is TGTGCCAGCAGTTTCGAGGGGGCAGGGAGCTACGAGCAGTACTTC. Translating it yields CASSFEGAGSYEQYF.

This clone has only a few counts. The gene calls are TRBV7-9 and TRBJ2-2, with 7 bases matching TRBD2. V trimming: 3 bases; J trimming: 6 bases; junction bases outside the gene matches: 7. The CDR3 extends over 15 amino acids. In germline, CDR1 is SEHNR, CDR2 FQNEAQ (reference sequence). CDR3 sequence reads: CASSLGLSGSGELFF. CDR3 DNA sequence: TGTGCCAGCAGCTTGGGGCTTAGCGGGTCCGGGGAGCTGTTTTTT.

This clone appeared once. The rearrangement links TRBV15 to TRBJ1-3; the D is unclear. CDR3 size: 15 residues. The germline gives CDR1 LNHNV, CDR2 YYDKDF (reference sequence). V dropped 5 bases and J dropped 2 bases, with 13 bases sitting between them. CDR3 region: CATSPRGDPGNTIYF. In nucleotides, the CDR3 is TGTGCCACCAGCCCCCGAGGTGATCCTGGAAACACCATATATTTT.

The gene calls are TRBV19 and TRBJ2-5, with 12 bases identical to TRBD2. CDR1 is LNHDA, CDR2 SQIVND, per germline (reference sequence). J lost 2 bases, V lost 0 bases, and 7 bases had no gene match. CDR3 length: 18 residues. The CDR3 DNA is TGTGCCAGTAGTATAGATTCCGGGACTAGCGGGCGTCAAGAGACCCAGTACTTC. This encodes CASSIDSGTSGRQETQYF. The variable domain in full, with the rest retrieved from reference TRBV19 and TRBJ2-5, is DGGITQSPKYLFRKEGQNVTLSCEQNLNHDAMYWYRQDPGQGLRLIYYSQIVNDFQKGDIAEGYSVSREKKESFPLTVTSAQKNPTAFYLCASSIDSGTSGRQETQYFGPGTRLLVL.

The V call is TRBV27, the J call TRBJ1-1; no reliable D call. The germline gives CDR1 MNHEY, CDR2 SMNVEV (reference sequence). CDR3 size: 13 residues. The V gene lost 7 bases and the J gene lost 1 base, with 10 bases spanning the gap. The CDR3 spells CASTGDTNTEAFF. The DNA of the CDR3 is TGTGCCAGCACCGGCGACACGAACACTGAAGCTTTCTTT.

This clone was recorded once. A much larger clonotype is one base distant, so this may be a read error. The chain has TRBV7-3 and TRBJ2-7; 7 nucleotides agree with TRBD1. Germline CDR1 and CDR2: SGHTA and FQGTGA. The J segment lost 0 bases and the V segment lost 5 bases, leaving 4 bases of the junction unmatched. The CDR3 has 14 residues. The CDR3 region is CASSRDSFSYEQYF. In DNA, the CDR3 is TGTGCCAGCAGCCGGGACAGCTTCTCCTACGAGCAGTACTTC.

The chain joins TRBV28 to TRBJ2-4, with D uncertain. The CDR3 consists of 14 residues. Germline loops: CDR1 MDHEN, CDR2 SYDVKM. V was trimmed by 8 bases and J by 0 bases, leaving 11 bases between them. The CDR3 region has the DNA TGTGCCAGCGGAGAATGGACAGCCAAAAACATTCAGTACTTC. It translates to CASGEWTAKNIQYF.

The chain links TRBV23-1 to TRBJ2-1, with 11 bases that match TRBD1. TRBV23-1 is noted as an ORF with a role that remains uncertain. V was clipped by 8 bases and J by 8 bases; unmatched bases: 20. This CDR3 is built from 18 residues. This CDR3 is CASYANPGTGGEFDEQFF. The CDR3 coding sequence is TGCGCCAGCTACGCTAACCCTGGGACAGGGGGGGAATTTGATGAGCAGTTCTTC.

This clone was seen only a few times. This chain joins TRBV6-1 and TRBJ2-1, with D tentatively TRBD1 (6 bases). Germline assignment: CDR1 MNHNS and CDR2 SASEGT. V was shortened by 0 bases and J by 7 bases, with 13 bases between the two germline ends. The CDR3 spans 15 residues. CDR3 region: CASSEAGGRFNEQFF. CDR3 bases: TGTGCCAGCAGTGAAGCAGGGGGTCGGTTTAATGAGCAGTTCTTC.

The chain links TRBV18 to TRBJ1-1; 8 nucleotides match TRBD1. The CDR3 has 15 residues. From germline, CDR1 is KGHSH and CDR2 LQKENI. The ends lost 5 bases at V and 5 bases at J; junction bases unmatched: 10. The CDR3 spells CASSDPGGVYTEAFF. The CDR3 DNA follows: TGTGCCAGCTCAGATCCAGGGGGCGTTTATACTGAAGCTTTCTTT. The variable domain in full, completed from reference TRBV18 and TRBJ1-1, reads NAGVMQNPRHLVRRRGQEARLRCSPMKGHSHVYWYRQLPEEGLKFMVYLQKENIIDESGMPKERFSAEFPKEGPSILRIQQVVRGDSAAYFCASSDPGGVYTEAFFGQGTRLTVV.

This clone was observed at least ten times. J is TRBJ2-7 and V is TRBV6-5, with unresolved D. There are 13 residues in the CDR3. Trimming pared 7 bases from V and 2 bases from J, leaving 12 bases between. Germline CDR1 and CDR2: MNHEY and SVGAGI. The CDR3 is CASKPQRTYEQYF. Here the CDR3 DNA reads TGTGCCAGCAAACCACAGCGAACCTACGAGCAGTACTTC.

This clone was seen a handful of times. The genes are TRBV5-1 and TRBJ1-5, with 7 bases matching TRBD1. This CDR3 comprises 14 residues. The germline V gene encodes CDR1 SGHRS and CDR2 YFSETQ. V lost 2 bases, J lost 7 bases, and 6 bases stayed unmatched. In DNA form, the CDR3 reads TGCGCCAGCAGCTTCGGACAGGAGGGGCAGCCCCAGCATTTT. Translation gives CASSFGQEGQPQHF.

The chain is built from TRBV5-4 and TRBJ2-5, with D possibly called TRBD1 or TRBD2 (5 bases each). Germline values: CDR1 SGHNT, CDR2 YYREEE (reference sequence). The V end was cut by 4 bases, the J end by 2 bases, with 15 bases between. CDR3 length: 15 residues. The CDR3 reads CASSVGASRQETQYF. CDR3 nucleotides: TGTGCCAGCAGCGTTGGGGCTAGCAGACAAGAGACCCAGTACTTC.

This clone was seen only once. J is TRBJ1-1 and V is TRBV7-9; D is undetermined. Trimming shortened V by 6 bases and J by 10 bases, and 21 bases separated the two germline ends. From germline, CDR1 is SEHNR and CDR2 FQNEAQ (reference sequence). The CDR3 contains 14 residues. This chain's CDR3 is CASRPSTFQGAAFF. For the CDR3, the DNA is TGTGCCAGCAGACCAAGCACATTTCAAGGCGCAGCTTTCTTT.

V gene TRBV28 combines with J gene TRBJ1-4, with 9 bases lining up with TRBD1. The CDR3 consists of 16 residues. Germline V gene lookup returns CDR1 MDHEN and CDR2 SYDVKM. J was trimmed by 7 bases and V by 5 bases; bases with no gene match: 11. The CDR3 DNA reads as TGTGCCAGCAGTAATCTACAACAGGGGGCAGGTGAAAAACTGTTTTTT. Translation gives CASSNLQQGAGEKLFF.

This chain connects TRBV28 to TRBJ2-1, with D unclear. This CDR3 contains 14 residues. Per germline, CDR1 MDHEN and CDR2 SYDVKM. V lost 6 bases and J 4 bases, leaving 13 bases between the germline ends. For the CDR3, the DNA is TGTGCCAGCAGCCCCCACGACGGGTACAATGAGCAGTTCTTC. Its protein is CASSPHDGYNEQFF.

CDR3 DNA: TGTGCCAGCAGCTCAACAAGAACCGGGACAGGGGGCTTCGAGACCCAGTACTTC. This sequence encodes CASSSTRTGTGGFETQYF. The chain joins TRBV5-6 to TRBJ2-5; 12 bases are a match to TRBD1. Germline lookup yields CDR1 SGHDT and CDR2 YYEEEE. The CDR3 length is 18 residues. The ends lost 3 bases at V and 5 bases at J; junction bases unmatched: 14.